What follows are 32 T cell receptor beta chains derived from one specimen sequenced in a study of shared clonotypes between healthy human individuals. Using immunoSEQ multiplex PCR, the repertoire was profiled, and TCRdb retains in-frame clones only, with some absent. The repertoire holds 2 million to 2.5 million clones, with 85% to 95% as singletons. Sequencing was carried out using naive CD4+ T cells from PBMCs. Subset: CD45RA+ positively selected. These receptors all stem from a young man in good health. Some clones in this sample may be carry-over from other donors' samples.

CDR3 protein: CASSRRTGEAGELFF. In DNA, the CDR3 is TGTGCCAGCAGTCGAAGGACAGGGGAAGCCGGGGAGCTGTTTTTT. V gene TRBV2 combines with J gene TRBJ2-2, with 9 positions matching TRBD1. CDR1 is SNHLY and CDR2 is FYNNEI in the germline V gene. V lost 5 bases to trimming and J lost 6 bases; unmatched junction nucleotides: 7. This CDR3 has 15 amino acids.

V is TRBV6-5 and J is TRBJ2-7, with 8 bases lining up with TRBD1. CDR3 size: 14 residues. Per the germline V gene, CDR1 is MNHEY and CDR2 is SVGAGI. Trimming at V came to 6 bases and at J to 7 bases, leaving 11 bases not matched to a gene. The CDR3 nucleotides read TGTGCCAGCAGAACCGACCAGGGGGCAAGGGAGCAGTACTTC. Amino acids: CASRTDQGAREQYF.

The chain recombines TRBV2 with TRBJ1-3; the D is unclear. The CDR3 is 14 residues long. Trimming left V 2 bases short and J 1 base short, with 6 bases between. The germline V gene encodes CDR1 SNHLY and CDR2 FYNNEI. CDR3 in amino acids: CASSETVSGNTIYF. The CDR3 region has the DNA TGTGCCAGCAGTGAAACGGTATCTGGAAACACCATATATTTT.

This clone has more than one count but fewer than ten. Other nucleotide sequences from this sample produce the same CDR3. The V call is TRBV2, the J call TRBJ1-1; no clear D gene. The CDR3 sequence is 12 residues long. The V gene's germline CDR1 is SNHLY and CDR2 FYNNEI. V was pared by 5 bases and J by 1 base, with 5 bases between. CDR3 loop: CASSTGNTEAFF. As DNA, the CDR3 is TGTGCCAGCAGTACTGGGAACACTGAAGCTTTCTTT.

J is TRBJ2-3 and V is TRBV11-2; D gene ambiguous. Looked up from germline, CDR1 is SGHAT and CDR2 is FQNNGV. The germline V and J ends were trimmed by 7 bases and 0 bases, with 5 bases remaining between them. This CDR3 contains 12 residues. CDR3 amino acids: CASTRSTDTQYF. CDR3 DNA sequence: TGTGCCAGCACCCGTAGCACAGATACGCAGTATTTT.

The V call is TRBV6-5, the J call TRBJ1-1; perhaps TRBD1 as D (5 bases). Germline CDR1 is MNHEY and CDR2 is SVGAGI. The germline V and J ends were trimmed by 2 bases and 10 bases, with 14 bases remaining between them. The CDR3 has 13 residues. The CDR3 region has the DNA TGTGCCAGCAGTTACGTGGGGGAAATGGGAGCTTTCTTT. This sequence encodes CASSYVGEMGAFF.

The CDR3 coding sequence is TGTGCCAGCTCACGACCACTAGCGGGCGAGCAGTACTTC. Translating gives CASSRPLAGEQYF. The rearrangement uses TRBV18 and TRBJ2-7, with TRBD2 matching 9 bases. This CDR3 has 13 amino acids. V shed 4 bases and J 6 bases; nucleotides not matched to a gene: 4. Per the germline V gene, CDR1 is KGHSH and CDR2 is LQKENI.

Remarks on this clone: Different DNA sequences within this sample yield the same CDR3. The chain joins TRBV9 to TRBJ1-1, with D uncertain. V was cut by 1 base and J by 0 bases, with 4 bases left in between. Germline loops: CDR1 SGDLS, CDR2 YYNGEE. The CDR3 length is 13 residues. DNA for the CDR3: TGTGCCAGCAGCGTACAGCTGAACACTGAAGCTTTCTTT. It is translated as CASSVQLNTEAFF.

This clone was observed once. The chain joins TRBV6-5 to TRBJ2-2; D not certain. Germline V gene data show CDR1 as MNHEY and CDR2 as SVGAGI. The CDR3 runs 13 residues. Trimming pared 4 bases from V and 5 bases from J, leaving 8 bases between. CDR3 sequence (DNA): TGTGCCAGCAGTTTCGGTCTAACCGGGGAGCTGTTTTTT. Its protein product is CASSFGLTGELFF.

V and J are TRBV2 and TRBJ1-1, with D unresolved. The CDR3 has 14 residues. V dropped 7 bases and J dropped 4 bases, with 16 bases sitting between them. CDR1 and CDR2 (germline): SNHLY, FYNNEI. CDR3 in amino acids: CASIIITGSTEAFF. The CDR3 DNA reads as TGTGCCAGCATTATCATTACCGGGTCCACTGAAGCTTTCTTT.

There are a few counts of this clone. V is TRBV6-5 and J is TRBJ1-1, with D perhaps TRBD1 (6 bases). Between the trimmed V and J ends, which lost 6 bases and 1 base, there was a span of 12 bases. Germline-derived CDR1 and CDR2 are MNHEY and SVGAGI. This CDR3 spans 14 amino acids. The CDR3 DNA reads TGTGCCAGCAGCCTAACGACAGGGAACACTGAAGCTTTCTTT. It specifies CASSLTTGNTEAFF.

The chain links TRBV6-1 to TRBJ1-2; D is possibly TRBD1 (5 bases). The germline gives CDR1 MNHNS, CDR2 SASEGT. Trimming pared 4 bases from V and 4 bases from J, leaving 13 bases between. The CDR3 loop spans 14 amino acids. The CDR3 DNA follows: TGTGCCAGCAGTGCGGGACTCCGTCTCTATGGCTACACCTTC. This codes for CASSAGLRLYGYTF.

The chain carries TRBV30 and TRBJ2-5, with 9 nucleotides matching TRBD2. The germline V gene encodes CDR1 GTSNPN and CDR2 SVGIG (reference sequence). After removal of 2 bases from V and 2 bases from J, the junction contained 9 bases not matched to a gene. This CDR3 spans 16 amino acids. The chain's CDR3 is CAWSPRLAGKQETQYF. In DNA form, the CDR3 reads TGTGCCTGGAGTCCCAGGCTAGCGGGAAAACAAGAGACCCAGTACTTC.

The chain employs TRBV10-3 and TRBJ2-3, with D possibly being TRBD1 or TRBD2 (5 bases each). Trimming shortened V by 7 bases and J by 9 bases, and 11 bases separated the two germline ends. This CDR3 spans 11 amino acids. Germline V gives CDR1 ENHRY, CDR2 SYGVKD. This chain's CDR3 is CAIKGTDTQYF. In DNA, the CDR3 is TGTGCCATCAAGGGGACGGACACGCAGTATTTT.

The rearrangement joins TRBV28 to TRBJ1-2; D is undetermined. Trimming cost V 5 bases and J 0 bases, with 13 bases left between them. The CDR3 totals 15 residues. In germline, CDR1 is MDHEN, CDR2 SYDVKM. The CDR3 is CASSLQRHPNYGYTF. DNA for the CDR3: TGTGCCAGCAGTCTCCAACGACACCCTAACTATGGCTACACCTTC.

The V call is TRBV7-3, the J call TRBJ2-3; TRBD1 matches at 8 bases. This CDR3 is 15 amino acids long. After removal of 2 bases from V and 3 bases from J, the junction contained 4 bases not matched to a gene. The germline V gene encodes CDR1 SGHTA and CDR2 FQGTGA. The DNA of the CDR3 is TGTGCCAGCAGCTTAGCAGGGGGCAGAACAGATACGCAGTATTTT. Protein sequence: CASSLAGGRTDTQYF.

The chain recombines TRBV18 with TRBJ2-3; the match to TRBD2 covers 9 bases. This CDR3 spans 13 amino acids. Germline CDR1 is KGHSH and CDR2 is LQKENI. J lost 11 bases, V lost 0 bases, and 3 bases had no gene match. CDR3 nucleotides: TGTGCCAGCTCACCACCGGGACTAGCTCGGCAGTATTTT. Translating it yields CASSPPGLARQYF.

The V and J genes are TRBV28 and TRBJ1-1, with TRBD1 matching 9 bases. Germline loops: CDR1 MDHEN, CDR2 SYDVKM. The CDR3 totals 15 residues. V lost 4 bases, J lost 6 bases, and 9 bases stayed unmatched. The CDR3 here is CASSWLRDRAAEAFF. The CDR3 DNA reads as TGTGCCAGCAGTTGGCTCCGGGACAGGGCCGCTGAAGCTTTCTTT.

V usage is TRBV9 and J usage is TRBJ2-2; tentative D call: TRBD2 (5 bases). The CDR3 extends over 15 amino acids. The germline gives CDR1 SGDLS, CDR2 YYNGEE. V was trimmed by 2 bases and J by 4 bases, leaving 12 bases between them. CDR3 coding DNA: TGTGCCAGCAGCGTTATGACGGGATTCACCGGGGAGCTGTTTTTT. Encoded protein: CASSVMTGFTGELFF.

This chain connects TRBV7-9 to TRBJ2-2; 7 bases map to TRBD2. Germline assignment: CDR1 SEHNR and CDR2 FQNEAQ (reference sequence). The CDR3 contains 15 residues. V lost 5 bases to trimming and J lost 9 bases; unmatched junction nucleotides: 12. CDR3 loop: CASSQSGDHGRELFF. The DNA of the CDR3 is TGTGCCAGCAGCCAGAGCGGGGACCACGGAAGGGAGCTGTTTTTT.

V usage is TRBV9 and J usage is TRBJ2-3; no definite D call. This CDR3 spans 15 amino acids. The V and J ends lost 3 bases and 1 base respectively, with 12 bases between them. CDR1 SGDLS and CDR2 YYNGEE come from the germline V gene. The CDR3, as DNA: TGTGCCAGCAGCGGAACCACTTGGGGCACAGATACGCAGTATTTT. As protein: CASSGTTWGTDTQYF.

The rearrangement joins TRBV6-6 to TRBJ2-7; D is ambiguous. V was trimmed by 6 bases and J by 4 bases, leaving 7 bases between them. The germline gives CDR1 MNHNY, CDR2 SVGAGI (reference sequence). This CDR3 comprises 11 residues. The CDR3 is CASRTRYEQYF. The CDR3 region has the DNA TGTGCCAGCAGGACGAGGTACGAGCAGTACTTC.

The chain is built from TRBV12-5 and TRBJ1-4; a possible D gene is TRBD1 (6 bases). With 1 base removed from V and 1 base from J, the gap between germline ends came to 16 bases. The germline gives CDR1 LGHNT, CDR2 FRNRAP. The CDR3 is 18 amino acids. The CDR3, as DNA: TGTGCTAGTGGTTTGGGAGGGGGGCGCAGCTTAACTAATGAAAAACTGTTTTTT. This gives the protein CASGLGGGRSLTNEKLFF.

The V call is TRBV25-1, the J call TRBJ1-2; D unresolved. Trimming cost V 3 bases and J 8 bases, with 13 bases left between them. This CDR3 spans 13 amino acids. Germline loops: CDR1 MGHDK, CDR2 SYGVNS. The CDR3 DNA is TGTGCCAGCAGTGACCCCACCGTACGGGGCTACACCTTC. Amino acid sequence: CASSDPTVRGYTF.

The gene calls are TRBV28 and TRBJ2-5, with 13 bases identical to TRBD2. Germline V lookup: CDR1 MDHEN, CDR2 SYDVKM. This CDR3 region has 19 residues. The J segment lost 6 bases and the V segment lost 5 bases, leaving 18 bases of the junction unmatched. As DNA, the CDR3 is TGTGCCAGCAGTCACGGACTAGCGGGAGTGGGCTTCATCAGGCAGACCCAGTACTTC. The encoded protein is CASSHGLAGVGFIRQTQYF.

Here the CDR3 DNA reads TGCGCCAGCAGCCGAGGAGGATCCTATAATTCACCCCTCCACTTT. Translation: CASSRGGSYNSPLHF. V and J are TRBV5-1 and TRBJ1-6; D gene uncertain. Trimming shortened V by 4 bases and J by 1 base, and 9 bases separated the two germline ends. The CDR3 extends over 15 amino acids. Germline assignment: CDR1 SGHRS and CDR2 YFSETQ.

The V gene is TRBV2, the J gene TRBJ2-1, with 10 positions matching TRBD2. The CDR3 is made up of 15 amino acids. V shed 8 bases, J shed 6 bases, and the junction held 10 bases outside the gene matches. From germline, CDR1 is SNHLY and CDR2 FYNNEI. CDR3 protein: CASGRAGGPINEQFF. The DNA for the CDR3 is TGTGCCAGCGGGAGAGCGGGAGGGCCTATCAATGAGCAGTTCTTC.

CDR3 DNA: TGTGCCAGCAGCTTGTCACTCAGGGGGAAAGGAGGAGAGACCCAGTACTTC. Encoded protein: CASSLSLRGKGGETQYF. The chain uses TRBV7-6 and TRBJ2-5, with 7 bases identical to TRBD1. The CDR3 length is 17 residues. Losses at the gene ends were 3 bases for V and 4 bases for J; bases not matched to a gene: 14. Per the germline V gene, CDR1 is SGHVS and CDR2 is FNYEAQ.

This sequence joins TRBV28 and TRBJ2-7, with 9 bases that match TRBD2. The CDR3 is 16 residues long. The germline CDR1 and CDR2 sequences are MDHEN and SYDVKM. After removal of 1 base from V and 7 bases from J, the junction contained 11 bases not matched to a gene. The CDR3 region has the DNA TGTGCCAGCAGTTTATTCGGGCGGCGGGAGGGCCGGGAGCAGTACTTC. Its protein product is CASSLFGRREGREQYF. The full variable domain, rest sourced from reference TRBV28 and TRBJ2-7, is DVKVTQSSRYLVKRTGEKVFLECVQDMDHENMFWYRQDPGLGLRLIYFSYDVKMKEKGDIPEGYSVSREKKERFSLILESASTNQTSMYLCASSLFGRREGREQYFGPGTRLTVT.

For the CDR3, the DNA is TGTGCCAGCAGCATCCAGTCGGCAATAAACACTGAAGCTTTCTTT. Protein sequence: CASSIQSAINTEAFF. This sequence joins TRBV7-6 and TRBJ1-1; D not certain. Trimming cost V 5 bases and J 2 bases, with 15 bases left between them. This CDR3 is 15 amino acids long. Germline-derived CDR1 and CDR2 are SGHVS and FNYEAQ.

The chain links TRBV29-1 to TRBJ2-7, with D perhaps TRBD2 (6 bases). Between the trimmed V and J ends, which lost 7 bases and 5 bases, there was a span of 21 bases. Germline CDR1 reads SQVTM; CDR2 reads ANQGSEA. The CDR3 sequence is 14 residues long. Written as DNA, the CDR3 is TGCAGCGCAGCGACTAGACTGGGTCTCCACGAGCAGTACTTC. The encoded protein is CSAATRLGLHEQYF.

This rearrangement joins TRBV7-6 to TRBJ1-3; tentatively, D is TRBD1 (6 bases). In germline, CDR1 is SGHVS, CDR2 FNYEAQ. The germline V and J ends were trimmed by 3 bases and 7 bases, with 16 bases remaining between them. The length of the CDR3 is 15 residues. The chain's CDR3 is CASSFGTILRNTIYF. The DNA of the CDR3 is TGTGCCAGCAGCTTCGGGACAATCCTCCGGAACACCATATATTTT.